These 23 T cell receptor delta chains originate from one sample sequenced in a study of delta chains in infants with herpesvirus infections. TCR cDNA was made from PBMC RNA with gamma- and delta-chain-specific primers. TCRdb called clones anew from the RT-PCR reads with CATT. The sample shows around 1,500 delta-chain clones, under 35% of them seen only once. Material: peripheral blood, obtained at time point 1 of longitudinal follow-up. Receptors originate from a human donor who was a Ugandan infant, either HIV-exposed or HIV-unexposed (not recorded which).

This clone is termed large (0.1 to 1%). Other nucleotide sequences from this sample produce the same CDR3. The rearrangement uses TRDV2 and TRDJ2, with 9 positions matching TRDD3. After removal of 1 base from V and 1 base from J, the junction contained 0 bases not matched to a gene. There are 15 residues in the CDR3. CDR1 is GEAIGNYY and CDR2 is EKD in the germline V gene. CDR3 in amino acids: CACDTLGDLTAQLFF. CDR3 coding DNA: TGTGCCTGTGACACACTGGGGGATTTGACAGCACAACTCTTCTTT.

The rearrangement uses TRDV1 and TRDJ1, with 8 positions matching TRDD3. This CDR3 region has 20 residues. J was trimmed by 4 bases and V by 5 bases; bases with no gene match: 24. Per germline, CDR1 TSWWSYY and CDR2 QGS. CDR3 loop: CALGSPSPYWGLPMGDKLIF. The CDR3 DNA reads as TGTGCTCTTGGGTCTCCATCCCCGTACTGGGGGTTACCCATGGGCGATAAACTCATCTTT.

This clone was seen a few times. V is TRDV1 and J is TRDJ1; the match to TRDD3 covers 13 bases. V lost 4 bases and J lost 4; bases outside the gene matches: 36. The CDR3 has 26 amino acids. CDR1 is TSWWSYY and CDR2 is QGS in the germline V gene. The CDR3 region is CALGAPGFLEYRGPLHWGIRYDKLIF. The DNA for the CDR3 is TGTGCTCTTGGGGCTCCTGGCTTCCTAGAGTACCGGGGACCGCTACACTGGGGGATACGGTACGATAAACTCATCTTT.

The CDR3 loop is CACDNLGAPLTAQLFF. Written as DNA, the CDR3 is TGTGCCTGTGACAACCTGGGGGCCCCATTGACAGCACAACTCTTCTTT. This chain links TRDV2 with TRDJ2; 7 bases align to TRDD3. The CDR3 totals 16 residues. The V segment lost 2 bases and the J segment 2 bases; nucleotides outside the gene matches: 7. The germline CDR1 and CDR2 sequences are GEAIGNYY and EKD.

With regard to this clone: The junction differs from germline at one of its ends, possibly a read error. V gene TRDV2 combines with J gene TRDJ2; TRDD3 aligns across 9 bases. The CDR3 length is 13 residues. CDR1 GEAIGNYY and CDR2 EKD come from the germline V gene. Here the CDR3 DNA reads TGTGCCTGTGGCTACTGGGGGACAGCAAAACTCTTCTTT. Its translation is CACGYWGTAKLFF.

This clone appeared a few times. The CDR3 spells CACDPSYSGPAWDTRQMFF. The CDR3 DNA reads as TGTGCCTGTGACCCTTCGTACTCGGGGCCAGCCTGGGACACCCGACAGATGTTTTTC. The gene calls are TRDV2 and TRDJ3, with D possibly TRDD2 on 5 matching bases. The V end lost 3 bases, the J end lost 2 bases, and 19 bases lay between the germline ends. The CDR3 totals 19 residues. The V gene's germline CDR1 is GEAIGNYY and CDR2 EKD.

Of note for this clone: A far larger clone is off by one base, so a read error is likely. The chain carries TRDV3 and TRDJ1, with 9 bases aligning to TRDD2. J gave up 9 bases and V 2 bases, and 25 bases lay outside the gene matches. The CDR3 length is 18 residues. The germline gives CDR1 TVYSNPD, CDR2 GDNSRS (reference sequence). The CDR3: CAFPSYDTHPALTAQLIF. The CDR3 DNA is TGTGCCTTTCCTTCCTACGATACCCACCCCGCTTTGACAGCACAACTCATCTTT.

Judged by abundance, this clone is large (0.1 to 1%). J is TRDJ1 and V is TRDV1, with 12 nucleotides matching TRDD3. The CDR3 consists of 18 residues. The J segment lost 5 bases and the V segment lost 4 bases, leaving 14 bases of the junction unmatched. The germline gives CDR1 TSWWSYY, CDR2 QGS. The CDR3 sequence: CALGGTVVLGDTGDKLIF. The CDR3 region has the DNA TGTGCTCTTGGGGGAACTGTGGTACTGGGGGATACAGGAGATAAACTCATCTTT.

This sequence joins TRDV1 and TRDJ1, with 7 bases identical to TRDD2. V was pared by 6 bases and J by 2 bases, with 24 bases of the junction left unmatched. Germline CDR1 and CDR2: TSWWSYY and QGS. The CDR3 consists of 20 residues. The CDR3 DNA reads TGTGCTCTTGGAGTACCCTTCCCTTTCCTACGCGGGGGTTGGACCGATAAACTCATCTTT. This gives the protein CALGVPFPFLRGGWTDKLIF.

By frequency in the sample, this clone is medium-sized. This rearrangement joins TRDV1 to TRDJ1; 13 nucleotides agree with TRDD3. The CDR3 contains 20 residues. Per the germline V gene, CDR1 is TSWWSYY and CDR2 is QGS. V lost 3 bases to trimming and J lost 4 bases; unmatched junction nucleotides: 17. CDR3 nucleotides: TGTGCTCTTGGGGACGTTTACGGGGGGGACTGGGGGATACGCTTCGATAAACTCATCTTT. This translates into CALGDVYGGDWGIRFDKLIF.

The chain recombines TRDV1 with TRDJ2, with 8 bases lining up with TRDD3. Trimming took 0 bases from V and 0 from J; bases not matched to a gene: 15. CDR3 size: 21 residues. Germline-derived CDR1 and CDR2 are TSWWSYY and QGS. The DNA for the CDR3 is TGTGCTCTTGGGGAACTATGGCACGTACTGGGGGCAGTAACTTTGACAGCACAACTCTTCTTT. Amino acid sequence: CALGELWHVLGAVTLTAQLFF.

The genes are TRDV2 and TRDJ2; 11 bases are a match to TRDD3. Looked up from germline, CDR1 is GEAIGNYY and CDR2 is EKD. The J segment lost 5 bases and the V segment lost 4 bases, leaving 2 bases of the junction unmatched. The CDR3 loop spans 14 amino acids. The CDR3 reads CACDPGGYTAQLFF. The CDR3 nucleotides read TGTGCCTGTGATCCTGGGGGATACACAGCACAACTCTTCTTT.

The rearrangement joins TRDV1 to TRDJ1, with 13 bases lining up with TRDD3. CDR3 length equals 24 residues. The V and J ends lost 2 bases and 0 bases, in that order; junction bases with no gene match: 24. Per the germline V gene, CDR1 is TSWWSYY and CDR2 is QGS. The CDR3 sequence is CALGERCFTGGYAVASGYTDKLIF. The CDR3 nucleotides read TGTGCTCTTGGGGAAAGGTGTTTTACTGGGGGATACGCTGTCGCTTCGGGGTACACCGATAAACTCATCTTT.

This chain uses TRDV1 with TRDJ1; D is uncertain. Germline V gives CDR1 TSWWSYY, CDR2 QGS. CDR3 length: 16 residues. The V and J ends lost 3 bases and 0 bases respectively, with 14 bases between them. The CDR3 loop is CALGESKSLDTDKLIF. The CDR3 bases are TGTGCTCTTGGGGAGAGTAAGTCTTTAGACACCGATAAACTCATCTTT.

This sequence joins TRDV1 and TRDJ1; D could derive from TRDD2 or TRDD3 (9 bases each). Per the germline V gene, CDR1 is TSWWSYY and CDR2 is QGS. CDR3 length equals 20 residues. V dropped 3 bases and J dropped 2 bases, with 28 bases sitting between them. CDR3 in amino acids: CALGDNLPTRSGGLTDKLIF. CDR3 coding DNA: TGTGCTCTTGGGGACAACCTTCCTACGCGTTCTGGGGGATTGACCGATAAACTCATCTTT.

This clone occurred a few times. A much larger clone lies one base from this, so it may be a read error. This chain joins TRDV2 and TRDJ3, with 7 bases fitting TRDD3. This CDR3 contains 15 residues. Trimming took 3 bases from V and 2 from J; bases not matched to a gene: 0. Looked up from germline, CDR1 is GEAIGNYY and CDR2 is EKD. CDR3 nucleotide sequence: TGTGCCTGTGACTGGGGGACCTGGGACACCCGACAGATGTTTTTC. Translated, it gives CACDWGTWDTRQMFF.

The rearrangement joins TRAV38-2/DV8 to TRDJ1; TRDD3 aligns across 8 bases. CDR1 and CDR2 (germline): TSESDYY, QEAYKQQN. V was clipped by 0 bases and J by 0 bases; unmatched bases: 10. The CDR3 has 18 amino acids. The CDR3 spells CAYRSARYWGFYTDKLIF. The DNA of the CDR3 is TGTGCTTATAGGAGCGCGAGGTACTGGGGGTTTTACACCGATAAACTCATCTTT.

The chain employs TRDV2 and TRDJ2; TRDD3 matches 9 bases. The CDR3 has 17 amino acids. Trimming at V came to 3 bases and at J to 6 bases, leaving 13 bases not matched to a gene. The germline V gene has CDR1 GEAIGNYY and CDR2 EKD. The CDR3 loop is CACDPVLGDHDSAQLFF. CDR3 in DNA: TGTGCCTGTGACCCCGTACTGGGGGACCATGATTCAGCACAACTCTTCTTT.

This clone is categorized as medium-sized. The CDR3 is CALGEGLLTAQLFF. In DNA, the CDR3 is TGTGCTCTTGGGGAAGGCCTTTTGACAGCACAACTCTTCTTT. V gene TRDV1 combines with J gene TRDJ2; D gene uncertain. The CDR3 is 14 amino acids. Trimming removed 2 bases from V and 1 base from J, with 5 bases in between. Looked up from germline, CDR1 is TSWWSYY and CDR2 is QGS.

This clone was seen more than once but under ten times. The chain is built from TRDV1 and TRDJ1; 11 nucleotides match TRDD3. CDR1 is TSWWSYY, CDR2 QGS, per germline. CDR3 size: 19 residues. Trimming took 4 bases from V and 3 from J; bases not matched to a gene: 16. CDR3 DNA sequence: TGTGCTCTTGGGGGAACGGCCCTACAGTACTGGGGGATAGCCGATAAACTCATCTTT. Translation: CALGGTALQYWGIADKLIF.

The chain recombines TRDV1 with TRDJ1; D not resolved. CDR3 size: 25 residues. Germline V gene lookup returns CDR1 TSWWSYY and CDR2 QGS. V was clipped by 0 bases and J by 2 bases, with 40 bases between them. CDR3 coding DNA: TGTGCTCTTGGGGAACTTCGAGGCTCCCTTAGCGTGTGCCGGCTGACCCCCGATTCTACCGATAAACTCATCTTT. It specifies CALGELRGSLSVCRLTPDSTDKLIF.

This clone was counted between two and nine times. The chain is built from TRDV2 and TRDJ1, with a tentative D call TRDD3 (6 bases). The CDR3 runs to 16 residues. The germline V and J ends were trimmed by 2 bases and 1 base, with 16 bases remaining between them. Germline assignment: CDR1 GEAIGNYY and CDR2 EKD. The CDR3 reads CACDKRGTTITDKLIF. The CDR3 region has the DNA TGTGCCTGTGACAAGCGGGGGACCACTATCACCGATAAACTCATCTTT.

Note on this clone: A single base is all that separates this from a far larger clone, so a read error is likely. This sequence joins TRDV2 and TRDJ3, with 7 bases that match TRDD3. Germline CDR1 GEAIGNYY, CDR2 EKD. The CDR3 runs 18 residues. The CDR3 region has the DNA TGTGCCTGTGGCACCGCTGGGGGGTCCTCCTGGGACACCCGACAGATGTTTTTC. Its protein is CACGTAGGSSWDTRQMFF.